The 20 T cell receptor beta chains below come from one sample, sequenced in a study of cytomegalovirus exposure and HLA in healthy donors. The PCR ran on 60 Vbeta and 13 Jbeta primers. Method: immunoSEQ multiplex PCR; TCRdb's copy keeps in-frame clones and lacks some. This table holds 110,000 to 150,000 clones, more than 8% found once. The sequenced material came from PBMCs. The receptors derive from a man in his fifties or sixties in good health and CMV-seronegative.

This clone occurred a few times. The CDR3 region is CASSYSIGQAEKLFF. The CDR3, as DNA: TGTGCCAGCAGTTACTCGATAGGACAGGCTGAAAAACTGTTTTTT. The chain couples TRBV6-5 to TRBJ1-4, with 7 positions matching TRBD1. Trimming at V came to 0 bases and at J to 7 bases, leaving 5 bases not matched to a gene. This CDR3 is 15 amino acids long. CDR1 is MNHEY, CDR2 SVGAGI, per germline.

This chain connects TRBV11-1 to TRBJ1-5; D perhaps matches TRBD1 (5 bases). The CDR3 covers 14 residues. V lost 5 bases and J 4 bases, leaving 12 bases between the germline ends. Germline-derived CDR1 and CDR2 are SGHAT and FQDESV (reference sequence). The DNA for the CDR3 is TGTGCCAGCAGCACCGACAGAGTAAATCAGCCCCAGCATTTT. Translating it yields CASSTDRVNQPQHF.

The chain uses TRBV19 and TRBJ2-1, with D perhaps matching TRBD2 (6 bases). The germline CDR1 and CDR2 sequences are LNHDA and SQIVND (reference sequence). This CDR3 comprises 16 residues. V was cut by 3 bases and J by 4 bases, with 16 bases left in between. CDR3 amino acids: CASSIVQRAKYNEQFF. Written as DNA, the CDR3 is TGTGCCAGTAGTATTGTCCAGCGGGCCAAATACAATGAGCAGTTCTTC.

J is TRBJ1-2 and V is TRBV30; 7 nucleotides line up with TRBD1. The length of the CDR3 is 14 residues. Germline assignment: CDR1 GTSNPN and CDR2 SVGIG (reference sequence). J was trimmed by 4 bases and V by 5 bases; bases with no gene match: 10. The CDR3 reads CAWAGYRGSYGYTF. The CDR3 region has the DNA TGTGCCTGGGCTGGGTACAGGGGCAGCTATGGCTACACCTTC.

This clone was found a few times. CDR3 in DNA: TGTGCCAGCAGTGGGGGGGACGTAGCTAATGAAAAACTGTTTTTT. It specifies CASSGGDVANEKLFF. The chain uses TRBV2 and TRBJ1-4, with D possibly TRBD1 on 5 matching bases. CDR1 is SNHLY and CDR2 is FYNNEI in the germline V gene. V was shortened by 4 bases and J by 3 bases, with 12 bases between the two germline ends. There are 15 residues in the CDR3.

The CDR3 DNA sequence: TGTGCCAGCAGCTCCTGGACACCCGCAACTAATGAAAAACTGTTTTTT. It translates to CASSSWTPATNEKLFF. The J gene is TRBJ1-4, the V gene TRBV5-6, with D possibly being TRBD1 (5 bases). Germline V CDR1 and CDR2: SGHDT, YYEEEE. The germline V and J ends were trimmed by 3 bases and 0 bases, with 12 bases remaining between them. This CDR3 is 16 amino acids long.

The rearrangement links TRBV29-1 to TRBJ2-7, with TRBD1 matching 10 bases. Germline CDR1 SQVTM, CDR2 ANQGSEA. The trim removed 6 bases at V and 5 bases at J, leaving 10 bases unmatched. This CDR3 has 14 residues. As DNA, the CDR3 is TGCAGCGTCCGACGCGGGACAGGGGTCCACGAGCAGTACTTC. This translates into CSVRRGTGVHEQYF.

This clone was seen only a few times. The chain joins TRBV5-1 to TRBJ1-3; D call uncertain. The V end was cut by 0 bases, the J end by 2 bases, with 9 bases between. Per the germline V gene, CDR1 is SGHRS and CDR2 is YFSETQ. The CDR3 loop spans 15 amino acids. The CDR3 sequence: CASSLGASTGNTIYF. The CDR3 DNA is TGCGCCAGCAGCTTGGGCGCTTCCACTGGAAACACCATATATTTT.

This chain uses TRBV29-1 with TRBJ2-5; D ambiguous. This CDR3 has 11 amino acids. V dropped 4 bases and J dropped 4 bases, with 7 bases sitting between them. CDR1 SQVTM and CDR2 ANQGSEA come from the germline V gene. The chain's CDR3 is CSVVPGETQYF. The CDR3 DNA follows: TGCAGCGTTGTCCCGGGAGAGACCCAGTACTTC.

This clone has a handful of counts. This rearrangement joins TRBV7-9 to TRBJ1-2; D unresolved. The V and J ends lost 6 bases and 5 bases respectively, with 10 bases between them. CDR1 SEHNR and CDR2 FQNEAQ come from the germline V gene (reference sequence). This CDR3 has 12 amino acids. CDR3: CASRNRGYGYTF. As DNA, the CDR3 is TGTGCCAGCAGGAACCGAGGATATGGCTACACCTTC.

This chain links TRBV30 with TRBJ2-4, with 12 bases fitting TRBD1. J was trimmed by 13 bases and V by 4 bases; bases with no gene match: 8. The CDR3 has 13 amino acids. Germline CDR1 and CDR2: GTSNPN and SVGIG (reference sequence). CDR3 loop: CAWTTGQGAYQYF. The CDR3 DNA follows: TGTGCCTGGACCACGGGACAGGGGGCCTACCAGTACTTC.

The gene calls are TRBV9 and TRBJ1-3, with no clear D. Germline CDR1 reads SGDLS; CDR2 reads YYNGEE. The V end was cut by 0 bases, the J end by 0 bases, with 10 bases between. The CDR3 consists of 16 residues. The CDR3 DNA is TGTGCCAGCAGCGTAGAAGTCGCCGGCTCTGGAAACACCATATATTTT. The encoded protein is CASSVEVAGSGNTIYF. The whole variable domain, remainder taken from reference TRBV9 and TRBJ1-3, is DSGVTQTPKHLITATGQRVTLRCSPRSGDLSVYWYQQSLDQGLQFLIQYYNGEERAKGNILERFSAQQFPDLHSELNLSSLELGDSALYFCASSVEVAGSGNTIYFGEGSWLTVV.

There are a few counts of this clone. This chain joins TRBV6-4 and TRBJ2-3; 7 positions agree with TRBD1. The CDR3 is 14 residues long. Germline CDR1 MRHNA, CDR2 SNTAGT. The ends lost 3 bases at V and 2 bases at J; junction bases unmatched: 2. In nucleotides, the CDR3 is TGTGCCAGCAGTGATACAGGGGTCACAGATACGCAGTATTTT. This sequence encodes CASSDTGVTDTQYF.

The sample holds many counts of this clone. The V gene is TRBV6-1, the J gene TRBJ1-4; D may be TRBD1 (5 bases). The germline CDR1 and CDR2 sequences are MNHNS and SASEGT. The ends were cut back, 5 bases at V and 6 bases at J, with 10 bases in the middle. This CDR3 spans 13 amino acids. The CDR3 reads CASSPQEYEKLFF. The CDR3 DNA sequence: TGTGCCAGCAGTCCACAGGAATATGAAAAACTGTTTTTT.

The chain combines TRBV7-8 with TRBJ1-4; possibly TRBD1 for D (6 bases). This CDR3 contains 17 residues. Trimming pared 1 base from V and 11 bases from J, leaving 23 bases between. From germline, CDR1 is SGHVS and CDR2 FQNEAQ. The CDR3 region is CASSLESGGRGNAKLFF. In nucleotides, the CDR3 is TGTGCCAGCAGCTTAGAAAGTGGCGGCAGGGGTAACGCGAAACTGTTTTTT.

This clone was counted a few times. The rearrangement joins TRBV11-1 to TRBJ2-1; D might be TRBD1 (5 bases). The V gene lost 1 base and the J gene lost 6 bases, with 16 bases spanning the gap. The CDR3 sequence is 16 residues long. Per germline, CDR1 SGHAT and CDR2 FQDESV (reference sequence). In DNA, the CDR3 is TGTGCCAGCAGCTTAGGGGGCCTAGGAAGTGGCAATGAGCAGTTCTTC. Amino acid sequence: CASSLGGLGSGNEQFF.

The CDR3 sequence is CASSPTQAREKLFF. For the CDR3, the DNA is TGTGCCAGCAGCCCGACCCAGGCCCGGGAAAAACTGTTTTTT. V and J are TRBV4-2 and TRBJ1-4; D not certain. Trimming took 4 bases from V and 8 from J, leaving 14 bases between them. The CDR3 extends over 14 amino acids. Germline V gene lookup returns CDR1 LGHNA and CDR2 YNFKEQ.

By proportion, this clone is medium-sized. The J gene is TRBJ1-5, the V gene TRBV2; the D gene is possibly TRBD1 (5 bases). This CDR3 spans 16 amino acids. Looked up from germline, CDR1 is SNHLY and CDR2 is FYNNEI. Trimming shortened V by 8 bases and J by 0 bases, and 17 bases separated the two germline ends. CDR3: CASGGTPSNSNQPQHF. DNA for the CDR3: TGTGCCAGCGGGGGGACTCCATCGAATAGCAATCAGCCCCAGCATTTT.

This clone has a handful of counts. V gene TRBV5-1 combines with J gene TRBJ1-3; tentatively, D is TRBD1 (6 bases). The CDR3 spans 14 residues. Germline V lookup: CDR1 SGHRS, CDR2 YFSETQ. Trimming stripped 4 bases from V and 9 bases from J, with 17 bases between. The CDR3 DNA sequence: TGCGCCAGCAGCATACAGGACAGTGGCGGCACCATATATTTT. Translating it yields CASSIQDSGGTIYF. The full variable domain, with the rest looked up from reference TRBV5-1 and TRBJ1-3, is KAGVTQTPRYLIKTRGQQVTLSCSPISGHRSVSWYQQTPGQGLQFLFEYFSETQRNKGNFPGRFSGRQFSNSRSEMNVSTLELGDSALYLCASSIQDSGGTIYFGEGSWLTVV.

The chain joins TRBV5-4 to TRBJ2-3, with D tentatively TRBD1 (6 bases). V was clipped by 0 bases and J by 2 bases, with 10 bases between them. The CDR3 totals 15 residues. Germline V gives CDR1 SGHNT, CDR2 YYREEE (reference sequence). CDR3 DNA: TGTGCCAGCAGCTTGGCCGGACAGCACACAGATACGCAGTATTTT. Translating gives CASSLAGQHTDTQYF.